One sample yielded the 27 T cell receptor beta chains listed below, sequenced in a study of CD8+CD57+ T cells in acquired aplastic anemia. Investigators profiled TCR beta VDJ and CDR3 from genomic DNA template. One entry per CDR3 protein, called by TCRdb with MiXCR from the reads. The sample includes approximately 300,000 distinct CDR3 sequences, approximately 57% of them seen just once. Sequencing was done on patients that had shown CD8+CD57+ cell expansion by flow cytometry. The sample taken for sequencing was sorted CD4+, CD8+, or CD8+CD57+ T cells (not recorded which) from PBMCs. The receptors here all came from a human donor with aplastic anemia.

This clonotype was picked up many times. The V gene is TRBV6-5, the J gene TRBJ1-2; 9 bases align to TRBD1. This CDR3 is built from 13 residues. The V and J ends lost 5 bases and 14 bases, in that order; junction bases with no gene match: 12. Looked up from germline, CDR1 is MNHEY and CDR2 is SVGAGI. The CDR3 reads CASSKGWTGDGTF. The CDR3 bases are TGTGCCAGCAGTAAAGGATGGACAGGGGATGGGACCTTC.

This clonotype was seen a handful of times. The chain links TRBV7-3 to TRBJ2-5; D tentatively reads TRBD1 or TRBD2 (5 bases each). This CDR3 is built from 11 residues. V was shortened by 3 bases and J by 7 bases, with 6 bases between the two germline ends. CDR1 is SGHTA, CDR2 FQGTGA, per germline. This CDR3 reads CASSFGGTQYF. CDR3 DNA: TGTGCCAGCAGCTTTGGGGGGACCCAGTACTTC.

The J gene is TRBJ1-5, the V gene TRBV20-1; D not resolved. V dropped 1 base and J dropped 0 bases, with 10 bases sitting between them. From germline, CDR1 is DFQATT and CDR2 SNEGSKA (reference sequence). CDR3 length equals 15 residues. The CDR3 is CSARATVTSNQPQHF. CDR3 nucleotides: TGCAGTGCTAGAGCGACCGTCACTAGCAATCAGCCCCAGCATTTT.

This clonotype occurred once. A read error may account for a junction end that differs from germline. The rearrangement joins TRBV9 to TRBJ2-1; no firm D call. This CDR3 has 15 residues. CDR1 is SGDLS and CDR2 is YYNGEE in the germline V gene. CDR3 DNA: TGTGCCAGCAGCGTAGGCACGGGCCCCGACAATGAGCGGTTCTTC. Residues: CASSVGTGPDNERFF.

The rearrangement uses TRBV20-1 and TRBJ2-3; 7 bases align to TRBD2. Germline loops: CDR1 DFQATT, CDR2 SNEGSKA (reference sequence). V was clipped by 3 bases and J by 1 base; unmatched bases: 7. This CDR3 is built from 15 residues. For the CDR3, the DNA is TGCAGTGCTAGGGGTGGAACTAGCGGCACAGATACGCAGTATTTT. As protein: CSARGGTSGTDTQYF.

The chain carries TRBV11-1 and TRBJ2-3; unclear D gene. The CDR3 is 16 residues long. Germline V gene data show CDR1 as SGHAT and CDR2 as FQDESV (reference sequence). Trimming stripped 5 bases from V and 0 bases from J, with 15 bases between. The CDR3 sequence is CASSAVQIGSTDTQYF. CDR3 DNA sequence: TGTGCCAGCAGCGCCGTTCAAATCGGGAGCACAGATACGCAGTATTTT.

This clonotype was seen at least ten times. This chain uses TRBV6-1 with TRBJ2-1; D call uncertain. CDR1 and CDR2 (germline): MNHNS, SASEGT. The CDR3 is 13 amino acids. Trimming left V 9 bases short and J 4 bases short, with 13 bases between. This CDR3 is CASSLPQYNEQFF. The CDR3 coding sequence is TGTGCCAGTTCTCTACCCCAATACAATGAGCAGTTCTTC.

The CDR3 spells CSARERLANAYEQYF. The DNA of the CDR3 is TGCAGTGCTAGAGAGAGACTAGCGAACGCCTACGAGCAGTACTTC. The rearrangement uses TRBV20-1 and TRBJ2-7; 8 bases fit TRBD2. Germline CDR1 and CDR2: DFQATT and SNEGSKA (reference sequence). V was pared by 0 bases and J by 2 bases, with 6 bases of the junction left unmatched. This CDR3 has 15 amino acids.

In its sample, this clonotype was seen a few times. This chain links TRBV10-3 with TRBJ2-1; D remains ambiguous. V was shortened by 6 bases and J by 11 bases, with 14 bases between the two germline ends. The CDR3 covers 12 residues. Germline V gene sequence: CDR1 ENHRY, CDR2 SYGVKD. In nucleotides, the CDR3 is TGTGCCATCAGATCAGTATTGACTCAGCAGTTCTTC. Amino acid sequence: CAIRSVLTQQFF.

The chain has TRBV29-1 and TRBJ1-5; no firm D call. The CDR3 has 13 amino acids. The germline V gene encodes CDR1 SQVTM and CDR2 ANQGSEA. V was shortened by 6 bases and J by 0 bases, with 9 bases between the two germline ends. The CDR3 DNA follows: TGCAGCGTGCAGGAATTTAGCAATCAGCCCCAGCATTTT. It codes for CSVQEFSNQPQHF.

The V and J genes are TRBV5-1 and TRBJ2-5, with a weak D call TRBD2 (6 bases). This CDR3 is 14 amino acids long. Trimming left V 4 bases short and J 2 bases short, with 12 bases between. Germline V gives CDR1 SGHRS, CDR2 YFSETQ. CDR3 bases: TGCGCCAGCAGCGAGACTAGAGGGCAAGAGACCCAGTACTTC. Its protein product is CASSETRGQETQYF.

This clonotype is a singleton in its sample. The J gene is TRBJ2-7, the V gene TRBV20-1, with D perhaps TRBD1 or TRBD2 (5 bases each). CDR1 and CDR2 (germline): DFQATT, SNEGSKA (reference sequence). CDR3 length: 15 residues. V was cut by 2 bases and J by 4 bases, with 18 bases left in between. CDR3 in DNA: TGCAGTGCTAGACCTCGGGACGGCGGTCGTTACGAGCAGTACTTC. This sequence encodes CSARPRDGGRYEQYF.

J is TRBJ2-1 and V is TRBV12-3 or TRBV12-4; D is possibly TRBD2 (5 bases). The CDR3 consists of 13 residues. The V end was cut by 7 bases, the J end by 4 bases, with 11 bases between. For the CDR3, the DNA is TGTGCCAGCAAACCTACTAGATACAATGAGCAGTTCTTC. Protein product: CASKPTRYNEQFF.

Points on this clonotype: Because the CDR3 is missing its conserved closing phenylalanine or tryptophan, this is likely a read error. No DNA is shown, since the ends of the CDR3 on it are uncertain; the CDR3 is the one TCRdb lists. This chain connects TRBV2 to TRBJ1-2; the table calls TRBD1, which could not be checked here. The CDR3 is 8 residues long, counting both termini. From germline, CDR1 is SNHLY and CDR2 FYNNEI. The chain's CDR3 is CASNVQGV.

The chain carries TRBV5-1 and TRBJ2-5; 10 bases align to TRBD2. The length of the CDR3 is 17 residues. Germline assignment: CDR1 SGHRS and CDR2 YFSETQ. Trimming took 3 bases from V and 5 from J; bases not matched to a gene: 13. The CDR3 region has the DNA TGCGCCAGCAGCTGGGCCCCCAGCGGGGGGGCCTGTGAGACCCAGTACTTC. Translation: CASSWAPSGGACETQYF. Looking up the rest from reference TRBV5-1 and TRBJ2-5 gives the full variable domain: KAGVTQTPRYLIKTRGQQVTLSCSPISGHRSVSWYQQTPGQGLQFLFEYFSETQRNKGNFPGRFSGRQFSNSRSEMNVSTLELGDSALYLCASSWAPSGGACETQYFGPGTRLLVL.

This sequence joins TRBV15 and TRBJ1-1; D uncertain. Germline V lookup: CDR1 LNHNV, CDR2 YYDKDF (reference sequence). Trimming stripped 3 bases from V and 1 base from J, with 9 bases between. The CDR3 consists of 14 residues. The CDR3 loop is CATSSPYKNTEAFF. The DNA of the CDR3 is TGTGCCACCAGCAGCCCATACAAGAACACTGAAGCTTTCTTT. Using reference TRBV15 and TRBJ1-1 for the parts outside the CDR3, the full variable domain is DAMVIQNPRYQVTQFGKPVTLSCSQTLNHNVMYWYQQKSSQAPKLLFHYYDKDFNNEADTPDNFQSRRPNTSFCFLDIRSPGLGDTAMYLCATSSPYKNTEAFFGQGTRLTVV.

This clonotype was counted a single time. CDR3 amino acids: CASSVAGPNEQFF. In nucleotides, the CDR3 is TGTGCCAGCAGCGTAGCAGGTCCCAATGAGCAGTTCTTC. This chain uses TRBV9 with TRBJ2-1, with D hard to call. V lost 0 bases to trimming and J lost 6 bases, with 7 bases between them. The CDR3 runs to 13 residues. Germline assignment: CDR1 SGDLS and CDR2 YYNGEE.

At least ten counts were recorded for this clonotype. J is TRBJ1-1 and V is TRBV10-1; tentatively, D is TRBD1 (5 bases). With 6 bases removed from V and 1 base from J, the gap between germline ends came to 9 bases. Germline-derived CDR1 and CDR2 are WNHNN and SYGVQD (reference sequence). The CDR3 sequence is 13 residues long. The CDR3 loop is CASRGTGNTEAFF. The CDR3 DNA sequence: TGCGCCAGCAGAGGAACAGGGAACACTGAAGCTTTCTTT.

This clonotype appeared many times. V gene TRBV18 combines with J gene TRBJ1-2; possible D gene TRBD1, 5 bases. The CDR3 runs to 14 residues. The germline gives CDR1 KGHSH, CDR2 LQKENI. V dropped 3 bases and J dropped 5 bases, with 13 bases sitting between them. Here the CDR3 DNA reads TGTGCCAGCTCACCGGGGCAGGGTGATTATGGCTACACCTTC. Translation: CASSPGQGDYGYTF.

The V gene is TRBV19, the J gene TRBJ2-7; either TRBD1 or TRBD2 may fit D (5 bases each). The CDR3 has 12 amino acids. Trimming cost V 0 bases and J 6 bases, with 6 bases left between them. Germline-derived CDR1 and CDR2 are LNHDA and SQIVND (reference sequence). The DNA for the CDR3 is TGTGCCAGTAGTATAGAGAGGGGCGAGCAGTACTTC. It encodes CASSIERGEQYF.

This clonotype showed up many times. This chain connects TRBV7-3 to TRBJ2-5, with 9 bases identical to TRBD2. Germline assignment: CDR1 SGHTA and CDR2 FQGTGA. The CDR3 contains 16 residues. V lost 2 bases to trimming and J lost 2 bases; unmatched junction nucleotides: 6. The CDR3 region is CASSLVPSGAQETQYF. DNA of the CDR3: TGTGCCAGCAGCTTAGTTCCTAGCGGGGCACAAGAGACCCAGTACTTC.

V and J are TRBV20-1 and TRBJ1-2, with D tentatively TRBD1 (5 bases). The CDR3 covers 12 residues. Germline V gene lookup returns CDR1 DFQATT and CDR2 SNEGSKA (reference sequence). V was cut by 5 bases and J by 8 bases, with 15 bases left in between. DNA of the CDR3: TGCAGTGCTTCCGGGACCCCCTCGGGCTACACCTTC. This codes for CSASGTPSGYTF.

The chain uses TRBV19 and TRBJ1-5, with unresolved D. CDR3 size: 14 residues. Trimming left V 7 bases short and J 3 bases short, with 13 bases between. The germline V gene encodes CDR1 LNHDA and CDR2 SQIVND (reference sequence). The CDR3 bases are TGTGCCAGTAAGGGCCCCACTTCCAATCAGCCCCAGCATTTT. It yields the protein CASKGPTSNQPQHF.

The chain is built from TRBV20-1 and TRBJ2-3; 9 nucleotides align to TRBD2. This CDR3 is 13 amino acids long. The germline CDR1 and CDR2 sequences are DFQATT and SNEGSKA (reference sequence). Trimming removed 7 bases from V and 5 bases from J; junction bases left unmatched: 7. The CDR3 DNA sequence: TGCAGTGTTCTAGCGGGACCGAGAGATACGCAGTATTTT. Translated, it gives CSVLAGPRDTQYF.

The chain has TRBV29-1 and TRBJ2-3; D unclear. Germline-derived CDR1 and CDR2 are SQVTM and ANQGSEA. This CDR3 spans 15 amino acids. V lost 5 bases, J lost 4 bases, and 19 bases lay in between. CDR3: CSVYRSSVISDTQYF. DNA for the CDR3: TGCAGCGTTTATAGGTCGAGCGTAATTTCAGATACGCAGTATTTT.

The rearrangement links TRBV11-2 to TRBJ1-6, with 9 nucleotides matching TRBD1. The length of the CDR3 is 16 residues. Germline values: CDR1 SGHAT, CDR2 FQNNGV. V gave up 5 bases and J gave up 2 bases; unmatched junction bases: 4. CDR3 amino acids: CASSPQGAAYNSPLHF. CDR3 bases: TGTGCCAGCAGCCCACAGGGGGCCGCCTATAATTCACCCCTCCACTTT.

This clonotype was counted at least ten times. J is TRBJ2-5 and V is TRBV10-3; 7 positions agree with TRBD1. V lost 4 bases, J lost 3 bases, and 5 bases stayed unmatched. Germline loops: CDR1 ENHRY, CDR2 SYGVKD. The CDR3 totals 14 residues. CDR3 nucleotides: TGTGCCATCAGTGTTTCCGGGACAGAAGAGACCCAGTACTTC. Protein: CAISVSGTEETQYF.